The source of this T cell receptor (beta chain) is a study of control samples from healthy donors and cancer patients. Clones were sequenced by immunoSEQ multiplex PCR, and TCRdb holds only the in-frame ones, with some missing. The sample carries 150,000 to 190,000 clones, roughly 93% recorded once. Germline V gene sequence: CDR1 WSHSY, CDR2 SAAADI. The CDR3 consists of 14 residues. V lost 6 bases and J lost 0, with 11 bases in between. The chain combines TRBV10-2 with TRBJ2-5, with D maybe TRBD2 (7 bases). Material for sequencing was blood. The receptor comes from a man aged 50 to 59 in good health. CDR3 loop: CASSGGPYQETQYF. The CDR3, as DNA: TGCGCCAGCAGCGGGGGGCCCTACCAAGAGACCCAGTACTTC.